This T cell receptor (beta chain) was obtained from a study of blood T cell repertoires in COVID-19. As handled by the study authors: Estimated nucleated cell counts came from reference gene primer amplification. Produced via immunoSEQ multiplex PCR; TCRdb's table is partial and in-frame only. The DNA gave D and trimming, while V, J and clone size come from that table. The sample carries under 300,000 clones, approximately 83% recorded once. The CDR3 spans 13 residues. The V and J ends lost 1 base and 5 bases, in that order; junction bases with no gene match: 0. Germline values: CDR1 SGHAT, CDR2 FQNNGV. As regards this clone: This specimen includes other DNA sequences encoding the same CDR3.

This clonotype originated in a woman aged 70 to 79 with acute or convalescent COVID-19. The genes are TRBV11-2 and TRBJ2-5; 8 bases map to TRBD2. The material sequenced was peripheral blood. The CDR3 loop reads CASSLGGRETQYF. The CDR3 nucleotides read TGTGCCAGCAGCTTAGGCGGGAGGGAGACCCAGTACTTC. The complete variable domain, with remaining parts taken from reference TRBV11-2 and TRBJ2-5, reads EAGVAQSPRYKIIEKRQSVAFWCNPISGHATLYWYQQILGQGPKLLIQFQNNGVVDDSQLPKDRFSAERLKGVDSTLKIQPAKLEDSAVYLCASSLGGRETQYFGPGTRLLVL.